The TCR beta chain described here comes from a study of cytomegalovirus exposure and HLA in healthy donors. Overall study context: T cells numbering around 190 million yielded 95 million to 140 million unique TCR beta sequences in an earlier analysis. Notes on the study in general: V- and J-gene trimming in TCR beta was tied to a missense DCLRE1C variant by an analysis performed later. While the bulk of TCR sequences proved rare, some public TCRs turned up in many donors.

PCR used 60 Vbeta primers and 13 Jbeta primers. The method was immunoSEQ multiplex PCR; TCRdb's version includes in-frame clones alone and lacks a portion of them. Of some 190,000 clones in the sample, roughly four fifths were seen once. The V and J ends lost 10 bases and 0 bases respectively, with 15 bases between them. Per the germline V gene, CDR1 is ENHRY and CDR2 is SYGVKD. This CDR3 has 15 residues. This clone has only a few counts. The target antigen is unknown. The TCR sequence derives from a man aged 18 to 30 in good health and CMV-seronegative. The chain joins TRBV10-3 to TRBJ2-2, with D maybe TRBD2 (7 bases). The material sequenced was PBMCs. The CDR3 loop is CATRWGGPNTGELFF. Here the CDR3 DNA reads TGTGCCACCCGTTGGGGGGGGCCGAACACCGGGGAGCTGTTTTTT.